This T cell receptor (beta chain) was captured in a study of shared clonotypes between healthy human individuals (dated by TCRdb to 2019 to 2021). As for the study more broadly: A couple of women and three men aged 18 to 49 years were included in the cohort. For each donor, CD4 naive and CD4 memory were each given three plates, CD8 naive was given two plates, and CD8 memory was given one plate. Blood TCR repertoires of a handful of healthy adults were deeply sequenced to estimate repertoire size and the extent of clonotype sharing between individuals. Different laboratories and diverse techniques were used to prepare libraries and sequence TCR repertoires, to increase sequencing depth and limit assay-specific biases. Leukapheresis yielded between about 0.9 and 9 billion PBMCs per donor.

The donors were healthy, HIV-negative adults who had no recently reported acute infections or vaccinations. All donors were Caucasian adults living in Nashville, Tennessee, USA. CD4+ T cells were enriched through magnetic negative selection, after which naive cells were positively selected on CD45RA and the remaining negative fraction served as the memory subset. Blood was collected by leukapheresis, and PBMCs were isolated by Ficoll-Histopaque density gradient centrifugation and then cryopreserved in liquid nitrogen vapor phase. Analytical flow cytometry was used to check the purity and quantity of every magnetically sorted T cell population. Each sorted fraction had its genomic DNA isolated and then quantified by UV absorbance on a Nanodrop 2000c. TCR CDR3 regions were amplified from genomic DNA by multiplex PCR using the deep immunoSEQ assay. For each cell subset, the extracted genomic DNA was distributed evenly across all wells of several immunoSEQ 96-well plates, and each plate served as one replicate. For sorted subsets, around 200 ng genomic DNA, equal to about 30,000 T cell genomes, was loaded into each replicate PCR. The purified libraries were quantified using a Qubit 3.0 fluorometer, sized with a Bioanalyzer 2100, and then quantified again using the KAPA Library Quantification kit. Every immunoSEQ 96-well plate was sequenced on a dedicated single-read 150-cycle Illumina NextSeq 550 flow cell. Regarding the original processing steps: Because the immunoSEQ output included only junctional sequences and no quality scores, the filtering could not be the same as the filtering used for full-length reads. Sequences were annotated with PyIR, a Python wrapper for IgBLAST v1.9, and V/J genes and CDR3 were assigned using IMGT germline references. Any read was removed if the V/J assignment was weak (E-value above 1e-6), the CDR3 was missing, or the read contained stop codons, out-of-frame junctions, or ambiguous translated residues. V3J clonotypes were defined by identical inferred V gene, J gene, and CDR3 amino acid sequence. Percentage overlap between repertoires was computed as shared unique clonotypes divided by the size of the smaller repertoire. Richness of each repertoire was evaluated using RTK rarefaction, the Chao1 estimator, and Recon v2.1 estimates of unobserved clonotypes. OLGA was used to compute generation probabilities for all TCRbeta clonotypes that the gDNA method yielded from a handful of donors. TCRdb took this table from immuneACCESS and kept in-frame rearrangements with V and J called. Such tables lack part of the clones; where checked against another copy, unresolved V genes explain under half of the gap, and the rest is unexplained. The D gene and trimming were derived from the DNA, and the V and J assignments and clone size from that table. In all, the sample holds more than 1 million clones, and around 82% of those were seen once. The top ten clones comprise more than 0.5% of the sample.

Details on this clone: Which antigen it targets is not known. Within one base of it there is no much larger clone, and no base qualities were kept.

The paper as a whole reports these results and caveats: Compared with non-shared clonotypes, the clonotypes found in all four sorted-subset donors had higher generation probabilities. Based on pairwise subsampling, the degree of clonotype sharing among donors was expected to be affected by sequencing depth. Rarefaction of sorted-subset datasets indicated incomplete sequencing despite the large sequencing depth. Because the study included a small number of donors, the genetic and exposure-history diversity represented was limited. Across a handful of donors, 4.5% to 6.5% of naive CD4, roughly 3.4% of naive CD8, 2.3% of memory CD4, and about 0.4% of memory CD8 clonotypes were shared. Sampling was restricted to blood, and TCR repertoires in tissues likely differ from the TCR repertoires found in blood. Naive subsets generally had larger estimated clonotype richness than memory subsets.

The cysteine opens and the phenylalanine closes a CDR3 of 15 amino acids. Only CDR3 DNA remains: 45 bases, in frame from the first base. Trimming takes 2 bases from V and 8 bases from J, and the germline ends sit 16 bases apart. The CDR1 and CDR2 encoded by the germline V gene (reference sequence) are SGHNT and YYREEE. The chain employs TRBV5-4 and TRBJ2-2, with the D call perhaps TRBD1 or TRBD2, each one matching 5 bases. The receptor was isolated from a man between 18 and 35 years old in good health. Some clones in this sample may be carry-over from other donors' samples. Specimen: memory CD4+ T cells from PBMCs. Read against the paper, the sample's cell subset or site label means: CD45RA-negative fraction. CDR3 sequence: CASSFVGANTGELFF. The DNA sequence follows: TGTGCCAGCAGCTTTGTCGGGGCCAATACGGGGGAGCTGTTTTTT.